One sample yielded the 27 T cell receptor beta chains listed below, sequenced in a study of T cell responses to AZD1222 COVID-19 vaccine. Clones were read by immunoSEQ multiplex PCR, and TCRdb kept only the in-frame ones, dropping some. The data show roughly 140,000 clones, with roughly 88% seen just once and approximately 1.6% held by the top ten. Here the sequenced sample was peripheral blood, taken 28 days after the second AZD1222 dose. These receptors all come from an adult who received the AZD1222 COVID-19 vaccine.

The CDR3, as DNA: TGTGCCAGCACCCCGGGCAGGGGGCTCTACGAGCAGTACGTC. This codes for CASTPGRGLYEQYV. The V gene is TRBV6-5, the J gene TRBJ2-7, with 8 positions matching TRBD1. CDR3 length equals 14 residues. Trimming took 7 bases from V and 3 from J; bases not matched to a gene: 8. The germline gives CDR1 MNHEY, CDR2 SVGAGI.

The chain combines TRBV6-5 with TRBJ1-1; D remains unclear. The V end lost 4 bases, the J end lost 1 base, and 13 bases lay between the germline ends. The germline V gene encodes CDR1 MNHEY and CDR2 SVGAGI. The CDR3 has 15 residues. As DNA, the CDR3 is TGTGCCAGCAGTTTAAGGCTCTCGCCGAACACTGAAGCTTTCTTT. Amino acids: CASSLRLSPNTEAFF.

This chain connects TRBV20-1 to TRBJ1-5; 9 positions agree with TRBD1. V lost 6 bases, J lost 6 bases, and 6 bases stayed unmatched. Germline lookup yields CDR1 DFQATT and CDR2 SNEGSKA (reference sequence). CDR3 length: 13 amino acids. CDR3 DNA: TGCAGTGCCAGTACAGGGGGCGGTCAGCCCCAGCATTTT. Protein product: CSASTGGGQPQHF.

V gene TRBV5-3 combines with J gene TRBJ1-5; D gene unclear. TRBV5-3 is recorded as an ORF, its role being uncertain. This CDR3 contains 14 residues. The ends were cut back, 0 bases at V and 3 bases at J, with 7 bases in the middle. CDR3 sequence reads: CARSLVSSNQPQHF. The CDR3 DNA reads as TGTGCCAGAAGCTTGGTCAGTTCCAATCAGCCCCAGCATTTT.

This clone was observed a handful of times. The rearrangement uses TRBV9 and TRBJ1-2, with TRBD1 identical over 7 bases. Germline V gene lookup returns CDR1 SGDLS and CDR2 YYNGEE. This CDR3 spans 15 amino acids. J was trimmed by 4 bases and V by 3 bases; bases with no gene match: 9. CDR3 nucleotides: TGTGCCAGCAGCGCCATGATAGGGACAGTCTATGGCTACACCTTC. This sequence encodes CASSAMIGTVYGYTF.

The V gene is TRBV7-9, the J gene TRBJ2-7; D gene ambiguous. V was pared by 3 bases and J by 1 base, with 7 bases between. Germline CDR1 and CDR2: SEHNR and FQNEAQ (reference sequence). The CDR3 is 13 residues long. CDR3 bases: TGTGCCAGCAGCTTGCCGGGTTCCTACGAGCAGTACTTC. Translating gives CASSLPGSYEQYF.

The chain uses TRBV15 and TRBJ2-1; TRBD2 might be the D (7 bases). V lost 3 bases and J 10 bases, leaving 13 bases between the germline ends. The CDR3 runs to 13 residues. Germline assignment: CDR1 LNHNV and CDR2 YYDKDF (reference sequence). CDR3 coding DNA: TGTGCCACCAGCAGCGGGGGGCTTAACGAGCAGTTCTTC. Protein: CATSSGGLNEQFF.

The V call is TRBV5-1, the J call TRBJ2-1, with TRBD2 identical over 9 bases. CDR1 and CDR2 (germline): SGHRS, YFSETQ. CDR3 length equals 20 residues. With V trimmed by 2 bases and J by 0 bases, 15 bases remained unmatched. The CDR3 spells CASSFGWGSSSGNSYNEQFF. CDR3 coding DNA: TGCGCCAGCAGCTTTGGGTGGGGGTCCTCTAGCGGGAACTCCTACAATGAGCAGTTCTTC.

This clone was found once. The rearrangement joins TRBV20-1 to TRBJ1-6; D may be TRBD1 (5 bases). This CDR3 comprises 11 residues. Germline V gene data show CDR1 as DFQATT and CDR2 as SNEGSKA (reference sequence). The V gene lost 3 bases and the J gene lost 10 bases, with 7 bases spanning the gap. The CDR3 here is CSARGGSPLHF. In nucleotides, the CDR3 is TGCAGTGCTAGGGGGGGGTCACCCCTCCACTTT.

This clone was counted only a few times. J is TRBJ2-5 and V is TRBV5-6; perhaps TRBD1 as D (6 bases). The CDR3 loop spans 14 amino acids. Trimming stripped 3 bases from V and 5 bases from J, with 14 bases between. In germline, CDR1 is SGHDT, CDR2 YYEEEE. In DNA, the CDR3 is TGTGCCAGCAGCTCCACAGGGTCAAGGGAGACCCAGTACTTC. Protein sequence: CASSSTGSRETQYF.

The chain uses TRBV18 and TRBJ1-1; perhaps TRBD1 as D (6 bases). CDR1 and CDR2 from the germline V gene are KGHSH and LQKENI. V lost 6 bases and J lost 0, with 11 bases in between. This CDR3 spans 14 amino acids. CDR3 sequence (DNA): TGTGCCAGCTCCCCCGACAGGCTGAACACTGAAGCTTTCTTT. Protein: CASSPDRLNTEAFF.

This clone showed up just once. The chain is built from TRBV19 and TRBJ1-6, with D uncertain. Germline CDR1 LNHDA, CDR2 SQIVND (reference sequence). This CDR3 contains 15 residues. V lost 10 bases, J lost 5 bases, and 18 bases lay in between. CDR3 region: CATRQRVADNSPLHF. The CDR3 DNA reads as TGTGCCACACGTCAACGGGTTGCGGATAATTCACCCCTCCACTTT.

The rearrangement links TRBV24-1 to TRBJ2-3, with D possibly matching TRBD2 (6 bases). V gave up 4 bases and J gave up 4 bases, with 20 bases separating them. Germline V gene lookup returns CDR1 KGHDR and CDR2 SFDVKD. The CDR3 has 17 amino acids. The CDR3 DNA follows: TGTGCCACCAGTGAACACCTAGCGACTCCGGCGGCAGATACGCAGTATTTT. Translated, it gives CATSEHLATPAADTQYF.

V is TRBV30 and J is TRBJ2-1; the D is unclear. CDR1 is GTSNPN, CDR2 SVGIG, per germline (reference sequence). Trimming took 2 bases from V and 7 from J, leaving 6 bases between them. This CDR3 comprises 11 residues. The CDR3 loop is CAWSQVNEQFF. In DNA, the CDR3 is TGTGCCTGGAGTCAGGTTAATGAGCAGTTCTTC.

The CDR3 here is CASSLQRGLNTEAFF. The DNA of the CDR3 is TGTGCCAGCAGCTTACAACGGGGCCTGAACACTGAAGCTTTCTTT. The gene calls are TRBV7-8 and TRBJ1-1; tentatively, D is TRBD1 (5 bases). V lost 2 bases to trimming and J lost 0 bases, with 10 bases between them. The CDR3 is made up of 15 amino acids. The germline CDR1 and CDR2 sequences are SGHVS and FQNEAQ.

This clone came up once. The V and J genes are TRBV6-5 and TRBJ1-1; tentatively, D is TRBD1 (5 bases). The CDR3 contains 15 residues. The germline CDR1 and CDR2 sequences are MNHEY and SVGAGI. V lost 7 bases to trimming and J lost 0 bases, with 15 bases between them. The DNA of the CDR3 is TGTGCCAGCACGCTGACAGAAAACTTGAACACTGAAGCTTTCTTT. Translated, it gives CASTLTENLNTEAFF.

This chain joins TRBV6-1 and TRBJ1-4, with D possibly being TRBD1 (5 bases). The CDR3 totals 12 residues. V dropped 3 bases and J dropped 8 bases, with 7 bases sitting between them. CDR1 and CDR2 (germline): MNHNS, SASEGT. Written as DNA, the CDR3 is TGTGCCAGCAGTGACAAGGGGGAAAAACTGTTTTTT. Protein: CASSDKGEKLFF.

The V call is TRBV11-2, the J call TRBJ2-2; D is possibly TRBD1 (5 bases). The CDR3 spans 15 residues. Trimming cost V 1 base and J 0 bases, with 6 bases left between them. Germline V gene lookup returns CDR1 SGHAT and CDR2 FQNNGV. CDR3 bases: TGTGCCAGCAGCTTAGTACAGGCGAACACCGGGGAGCTGTTTTTT. Translating gives CASSLVQANTGELFF.

The chain uses TRBV11-2 and TRBJ1-1, with a tentative D call TRBD1 (5 bases). V lost 6 bases, J lost 4 bases, and 12 bases lay in between. Germline-derived CDR1 and CDR2 are SGHAT and FQNNGV. This CDR3 spans 13 amino acids. The CDR3 coding sequence is TGTGCCAGCAGTCTCCGGGGGGGCACTGAAGCTTTCTTT. Translation: CASSLRGGTEAFF.

The chain links TRBV3-1 (or the pseudogene TRBV3-2) to TRBJ1-5; D gene ambiguous. V lost 2 bases and J lost 2, with 13 bases in between. Germline lookup yields CDR1 LGHDT and CDR2 YNNKEL (reference sequence). The CDR3 contains 16 residues. CDR3 DNA: TGTGCCAGCAGCCAACGATCGGGTTTCGGCAATCAGCCCCAGCATTTT. Translating it yields CASSQRSGFGNQPQHF.

The DNA of the CDR3 is TGTGCCAGCTCACCACCGTCCAGGGGCGGTCAGCCCCAGCATTTT. Residues: CASSPPSRGGQPQHF. J is TRBJ1-5 and V is TRBV18, with a weak D call TRBD1 (6 bases). Germline V gives CDR1 KGHSH, CDR2 LQKENI. CDR3 size: 15 residues. The V end lost 0 bases, the J end lost 6 bases, and 12 bases lay between the germline ends.

This clone was detected once. This rearrangement joins TRBV3-1 (or the pseudogene TRBV3-2) to TRBJ2-1; 9 bases line up with TRBD2. The V gene end was trimmed by 4 bases and the J gene end by 7 bases; junction bases not matched to a gene: 11. This CDR3 has 16 amino acids. CDR1 is LGHDT, CDR2 YNNKEL, per germline (reference sequence). The CDR3 protein is CASSRDVAGGGNEQFF. In DNA, the CDR3 is TGTGCCAGCAGCCGCGATGTTGCGGGAGGGGGAAATGAGCAGTTCTTC.

This clone was picked up one time. J is TRBJ2-2 and V is TRBV6-1; D may match TRBD1 or TRBD2 (5 bases each). The CDR3 is 15 residues long. Trimming pared 3 bases from V and 5 bases from J, leaving 13 bases between. The V gene's germline CDR1 is MNHNS and CDR2 SASEGT. The CDR3 region is CASSEVGEITGELFF. The CDR3 nucleotides read TGTGCCAGCAGTGAGGTGGGGGAAATAACCGGGGAGCTGTTTTTT.

This chain connects TRBV5-3 to TRBJ2-3; no clear D gene. TRBV5-3 is sorted into the ORF group, with uncertain function. The V gene lost 0 bases and the J gene lost 2 bases, with 16 bases spanning the gap. This CDR3 spans 17 amino acids. CDR3 region: CARSLAVSSPPTDTQYF. In nucleotides, the CDR3 is TGTGCCAGAAGCTTGGCCGTCAGCTCCCCCCCCACAGATACGCAGTATTTT.

V and J are TRBV19 and TRBJ2-1; unclear D gene. V lost 7 bases to trimming and J lost 0 bases, with 13 bases between them. This CDR3 has 15 amino acids. The germline V gene encodes CDR1 LNHDA and CDR2 SQIVND (reference sequence). This CDR3 reads CASMETRSSYNEQFF. The CDR3 DNA is TGTGCCAGTATGGAGACGAGAAGCTCCTACAATGAGCAGTTCTTC.

About this clone itself: At one end the junction does not follow the germline gene, possibly because of a read error. This chain links TRBV6-6 with TRBJ1-6, with a possible D match to TRBD1 (5 bases). Germline V gives CDR1 MNHNY, CDR2 SVGAGI (reference sequence). The CDR3 is 13 amino acids. This CDR3 is CASTYQGNAPLHF. DNA of the CDR3: TGTGCCAGCACATACCAGGGTAATGCACCCCTCCACTTT.

The rearrangement links TRBV10-3 to TRBJ1-6, with 10 bases aligning to TRBD1. Germline loops: CDR1 ENHRY, CDR2 SYGVKD. The CDR3 sequence is 13 residues long. V dropped 6 bases and J dropped 7; count of bases not matched to a gene: 0. This CDR3 is CAIRDRGNSPLHF. In nucleotides, the CDR3 is TGTGCCATCAGGGACAGGGGGAATTCACCCCTCCACTTT.